This TCR beta chain was identified in a study of blood T cell repertoires in COVID-19. Those who participated ranged in age from roughly 18 to 89 years and resided in about two dozen US areas. This clone was found a few times. Clones were read by immunoSEQ multiplex PCR, and TCRdb kept only the in-frame ones, dropping some. Of approximately 280,000 clones listed, around nine tenths were seen once; the top ten hold 2.6%. Material for sequencing was PBMCs or T cells enriched from blood (not recorded which). The source of this sequence is a woman between 18 and 30 years old who had recovered from COVID-19.

CDR3: CASSPTDNSFQETQYF. The CDR3 DNA reads as TGTGCCAGCAGTCCCACGGACAATAGCTTCCAAGAGACCCAGTACTTC. This sequence joins TRBV2 and TRBJ2-5; a possible D gene is TRBD1 (5 bases). CDR3 size: 16 residues. The ends were cut back, 5 bases at V and 1 base at J, with 17 bases in the middle. Germline V gives CDR1 SNHLY, CDR2 FYNNEI.